Detailed here is one TCR beta chain. Data came from immunoSEQ multiplex PCR; TCRdb stores just in-frame clones and leaves some out. The sample yields tens of thousands of clones, 80% to 90% seen once. This specimen belongs to a study of blood T cell repertoires in COVID-19. About the research overall: The cDNA or gDNA used as material had been derived from T cells, B-cell-depleted T cells, or PBMCs.

V lost 5 bases, J lost 0 bases, and 17 bases lay in between. This CDR3 is 17 amino acids long. CDR1 and CDR2 (germline): MDHEN, SYDVKM. The sequence derives from a man between 60 and 75 years old with acute or convalescent COVID-19. V usage is TRBV28 and J usage is TRBJ2-4; no definite D call. The sample taken for sequencing was peripheral blood. This CDR3 reads CASSTVLHRLAKNIQYF. The CDR3 DNA reads TGTGCCAGCAGTACGGTTCTTCATCGCTTAGCCAAAAACATTCAGTACTTC.